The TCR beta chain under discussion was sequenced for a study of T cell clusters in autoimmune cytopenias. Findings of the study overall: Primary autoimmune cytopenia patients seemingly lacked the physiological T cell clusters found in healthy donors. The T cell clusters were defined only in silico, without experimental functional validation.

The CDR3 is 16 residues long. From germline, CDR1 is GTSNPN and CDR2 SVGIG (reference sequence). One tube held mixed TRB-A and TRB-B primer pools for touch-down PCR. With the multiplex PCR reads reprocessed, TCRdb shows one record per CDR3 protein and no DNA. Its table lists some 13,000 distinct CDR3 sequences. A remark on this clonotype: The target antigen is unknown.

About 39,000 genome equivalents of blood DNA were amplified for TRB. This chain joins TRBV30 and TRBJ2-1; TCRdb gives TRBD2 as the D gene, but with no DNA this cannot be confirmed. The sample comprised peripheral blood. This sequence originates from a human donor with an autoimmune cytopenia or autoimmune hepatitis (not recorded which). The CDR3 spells CAWSGGLAGEGNEQFF.